The next 31 T cell receptor beta chains were all read from a single sample in a study of T cells in localized non-small cell lung cancer. Produced via immunoSEQ multiplex PCR; TCRdb's table is partial and in-frame only. The sample consists of tens of thousands of clones, around 81% of them appearing once. This specimen consisted of peripheral blood, obtained before any cancer treatment. Source of these receptors: a female donor of 60 years or more with stage II squamous cell lung carcinoma.

This clone was seen just once. The chain is built from TRBV5-1 and TRBJ1-1; maybe TRBD1 (5 bases). The CDR3 covers 14 residues. V dropped 5 bases and J dropped 0 bases, with 11 bases sitting between them. In germline, CDR1 is SGHRS, CDR2 YFSETQ. CDR3 loop: CASRRDSLNTEAFF. For the CDR3, the DNA is TGCGCCAGCAGGCGAGACAGCCTGAACACTGAAGCTTTCTTT.

The rearrangement uses TRBV19 and TRBJ2-3; D possibly matches TRBD1 or TRBD2 (5 bases each). The CDR3 spans 14 residues. The germline V gene encodes CDR1 LNHDA and CDR2 SQIVND (reference sequence). Trimming shortened V by 2 bases and J by 2 bases, and 8 bases separated the two germline ends. The CDR3 region has the DNA TGTGCCAGTAGTATACGGGGCACCACAGATACGCAGTATTTT. Its translation: CASSIRGTTDTQYF. Combining the CDR3 with reference TRBV19 and TRBJ2-3 gives the whole variable domain DGGITQSPKYLFRKEGQNVTLSCEQNLNHDAMYWYRQDPGQGLRLIYYSQIVNDFQKGDIAEGYSVSREKKESFPLTVTSAQKNPTAFYLCASSIRGTTDTQYFGPGTRLTVL.

This chain uses TRBV19 with TRBJ2-2; TRBD1 matches 10 bases. The length of the CDR3 is 16 residues. Unmatched junction bases numbered 11, after V lost 7 bases and J lost 6 bases. Germline CDR1 reads LNHDA; CDR2 reads SQIVND (reference sequence). The CDR3 region is CASTAQGQGTAGELFF. CDR3 nucleotide sequence: TGTGCCAGTACCGCCCAGGGACAGGGGACGGCCGGGGAGCTGTTTTTT.

The chain links TRBV19 to TRBJ1-3; D gene ambiguous. Trimming removed 8 bases at V and 1 base at J, with 3 bases between. The CDR3 has 11 amino acids. Germline CDR1 reads LNHDA; CDR2 reads SQIVND (reference sequence). The CDR3 nucleotides read TGTGCCAGTTTATCTGGAAACACCATATATTTT. It yields the protein CASLSGNTIYF.

The rearrangement joins TRBV18 to TRBJ1-3; TRBD1 agrees at 9 bases. Looked up from germline, CDR1 is KGHSH and CDR2 is LQKENI. CDR3 size: 18 residues. The ends lost 6 bases at V and 0 bases at J; junction bases unmatched: 12. The CDR3 here is CASSPPGTGFGSGNTIYF. Here the CDR3 DNA reads TGTGCCAGCTCGCCCCCCGGGACAGGGTTCGGCTCTGGAAACACCATATATTTT.

The rearrangement links TRBV29-1 to TRBJ2-4; D may be TRBD2 (6 bases). Trimming shortened V by 5 bases and J by 0 bases, and 11 bases separated the two germline ends. There are 14 residues in the CDR3. Germline V gene sequence: CDR1 SQVTM, CDR2 ANQGSEA. The CDR3 region is CSVFPGGAKNIQYF. The CDR3 DNA sequence: TGCAGCGTTTTCCCCGGGGGAGCCAAAAACATTCAGTACTTC.

This clone was detected only once. The CDR3 DNA follows: TGTGCCAGCAGTCGGGACTCGTACAATGAGCAGTTCTTC. Encoded protein: CASSRDSYNEQFF. V usage is TRBV6-5 and J usage is TRBJ2-1, with D maybe TRBD2 (6 bases). Trimming shortened V by 5 bases and J by 4 bases, and 9 bases separated the two germline ends. This CDR3 has 13 amino acids. CDR1 is MNHEY, CDR2 SVGAGI, per germline.

The chain links TRBV5-6 to TRBJ1-4, with D tentatively TRBD1 (5 bases). This CDR3 spans 13 amino acids. The germline CDR1 and CDR2 sequences are SGHDT and YYEEEE. Trimming took off 4 bases at V and 11 bases at J, with 15 bases between the two ends. The CDR3 DNA follows: TGTGCCAGCAGCCCTAACCCACGGGACAAACTGTTTTTT. Translating gives CASSPNPRDKLFF.

This clone was recorded a few times. This sequence joins TRBV5-4 and TRBJ1-4; D may be TRBD1 (5 bases). Germline loops: CDR1 SGHNT, CDR2 YYREEE (reference sequence). V gave up 4 bases and J gave up 8 bases, with 12 bases separating them. This CDR3 spans 13 amino acids. In DNA form, the CDR3 reads TGTGCCAGCAGCCAAACGCGGGGGGAAAAACTGTTTTTT. Encoded protein: CASSQTRGEKLFF. The full variable domain, its missing parts supplied by reference TRBV5-4 and TRBJ1-4, is ETGVTQSPTHLIKTRGQQVTLRCSSQSGHNTVSWYQQALGQGPQFIFQYYREEENGRGNFPPRFSGLQFPNYSSELNVNALELDDSALYLCASSQTRGEKLFFGSGTQLSVL.

This clone was picked up a small number of times. V usage is TRBV6-6 and J usage is TRBJ2-3, with D maybe TRBD1 (6 bases). CDR1 and CDR2 from the germline V gene are MNHNY and SVGAGI (reference sequence). The CDR3 is 12 residues long. CDR3 region: CAIAGVTDTQYF. In DNA form, the CDR3 reads TGTGCTATTGCAGGGGTCACAGATACGCAGTATTTT.

This clone appeared a single time. This chain joins TRBV5-1 and TRBJ2-5; D is uncertain. Germline CDR1 reads SGHRS; CDR2 reads YFSETQ. This CDR3 is 15 amino acids long. Deletions cut 0 bases from V and 1 base from J, with 10 bases between. This CDR3 is CASSLAQAPQETQYF. For the CDR3, the DNA is TGCGCCAGCAGCTTGGCCCAGGCTCCCCAAGAGACCCAGTACTTC.

This sequence joins TRBV19 and TRBJ1-5; perhaps TRBD1 as D (6 bases). This CDR3 contains 15 residues. Trimming left V 4 bases short and J 2 bases short, with 12 bases between. Per germline, CDR1 LNHDA and CDR2 SQIVND (reference sequence). DNA for the CDR3: TGTGCCAGTAGTACGAGGGGGGACGGCAATCAGCCCCAGCATTTT. The encoded protein is CASSTRGDGNQPQHF.

The chain combines TRBV9 with TRBJ2-1, with D unresolved. Germline lookup yields CDR1 SGDLS and CDR2 YYNGEE. Trimming left V 2 bases short and J 5 bases short, with 14 bases between. The CDR3 has 15 residues. The CDR3 sequence: CASSVTTGFDNEQFF. The CDR3 DNA reads as TGTGCCAGCAGCGTCACGACTGGTTTCGACAATGAGCAGTTCTTC.

This clone was seen more than once but under ten times. V and J are TRBV7-2 and TRBJ1-4; weak D call: TRBD1 (5 bases). Trimming removed 5 bases at V and 8 bases at J, with 12 bases between. The V gene's germline CDR1 is SGHTA and CDR2 FQGNSA. The CDR3 has 13 residues. The CDR3 loop reads CASSPIGGEKLFF. The CDR3 bases are TGTGCCAGCAGCCCAATCGGGGGAGAAAAACTGTTTTTT.

The chain recombines TRBV9 with TRBJ2-3, with a weak D call TRBD1 (6 bases). There are 15 residues in the CDR3. The germline V gene encodes CDR1 SGDLS and CDR2 YYNGEE. V was cut by 0 bases and J by 3 bases, with 11 bases left in between. CDR3 residues: CASSVVGAGTDTQYF. As DNA, the CDR3 is TGTGCCAGCAGCGTAGTGGGGGCCGGGACAGATACGCAGTATTTT.

The chain joins TRBV10-3 to TRBJ1-2; TRBD1 might be the D (5 bases). The V gene lost 11 bases and the J gene lost 4 bases, with 14 bases spanning the gap. The CDR3 contains 12 residues. The germline V gene has CDR1 ENHRY and CDR2 SYGVKD. CDR3 nucleotides: TGTGCCCACGGCAGGGAGGGCTATGGCTACACCTTC. It encodes CAHGREGYGYTF.

The gene calls are TRBV7-9 and TRBJ1-2; no clear D. Deletions cut 6 bases from V and 0 bases from J, with 11 bases between. This CDR3 has 14 amino acids. CDR1 and CDR2 (germline): SEHNR, FQNEAQ (reference sequence). Here the CDR3 DNA reads TGTGCCAGCAGTCTGGGCCAAGCTAACTATGGCTACACCTTC. Amino acids: CASSLGQANYGYTF.

This sequence joins TRBV4-2 and TRBJ1-1, with a weak D call TRBD1 (5 bases). The CDR3 loop spans 16 amino acids. V dropped 3 bases and J dropped 0 bases, with 14 bases sitting between them. In germline, CDR1 is LGHNA, CDR2 YNFKEQ. The CDR3 loop is CASSHPPGGLNTEAFF. The CDR3, as DNA: TGTGCCAGCAGCCACCCTCCCGGGGGGTTGAACACTGAAGCTTTCTTT.

The chain has TRBV4-1 and TRBJ2-6; D uncertain. Per the germline V gene, CDR1 is MGHRA and CDR2 is YSYEKL. The V gene lost 0 bases and the J gene lost 3 bases, with 12 bases spanning the gap. The CDR3 runs 17 residues. The CDR3 DNA reads as TGCGCCAGCAGCCAAGATTTGAGGAGTAGTGGGGCCAACGTCCTGACTTTC. Amino acid sequence: CASSQDLRSSGANVLTF.

V is TRBV18 and J is TRBJ1-2; 7 bases align to TRBD1. Germline CDR1 reads KGHSH; CDR2 reads LQKENI. The CDR3 extends over 17 amino acids. Trimming took 3 bases from V and 4 from J; bases not matched to a gene: 14. CDR3 protein: CASSPPQGGRERYGYTF. The CDR3 DNA follows: TGTGCCAGCTCACCCCCCCAAGGGGGCAGGGAGCGCTATGGCTACACCTTC.

V and J are TRBV7-3 and TRBJ2-3; the D call may be TRBD1 or TRBD2 (6 bases each). Trimming stripped 5 bases from V and 1 base from J, with 22 bases between. Germline loops: CDR1 SGHTA, CDR2 FQGTGA. The CDR3 spans 18 residues. The CDR3 reads CASSPGVSWASGTDTQYF. DNA for the CDR3: TGTGCCAGCAGCCCAGGGGTTAGTTGGGCTAGCGGCACAGATACGCAGTATTTT.

The V and J genes are TRBV4-1 and TRBJ2-3; perhaps TRBD1 as D (6 bases). The CDR3 length is 15 residues. In germline, CDR1 is MGHRA, CDR2 YSYEKL. V lost 1 base, J lost 7 bases, and 15 bases lay in between. CDR3 sequence: CASSQAGGAGYTQYF. CDR3 bases: TGCGCCAGCAGCCAAGCTGGGGGCGCCGGGTATACGCAGTATTTT.

The chain employs TRBV5-1 and TRBJ2-7; D is ambiguous. Germline assignment: CDR1 SGHRS and CDR2 YFSETQ. Trimming pared 1 base from V and 6 bases from J, leaving 11 bases between. This CDR3 region has 13 residues. The CDR3 nucleotides read TGCGCCAGCAGCTTGAGGAGTGCCAGCGAGCAGTACTTC. Protein sequence: CASSLRSASEQYF.

The V and J genes are TRBV20-1 and TRBJ1-1; D not certain. CDR1 DFQATT and CDR2 SNEGSKA come from the germline V gene (reference sequence). This CDR3 is 11 amino acids long. Between the trimmed V and J ends, which lost 3 bases and 1 base, there was a span of 3 bases. The CDR3 loop reads CSASQNTEAFF. DNA of the CDR3: TGCAGTGCTAGCCAGAACACTGAAGCTTTCTTT.

This clone showed up just once. The V call is TRBV28, the J call TRBJ1-6, with TRBD1 matching over 8 bases. This CDR3 is built from 19 residues. The V segment lost 4 bases and the J segment 0 bases; nucleotides outside the gene matches: 11. Per germline, CDR1 MDHEN and CDR2 SYDVKM. The CDR3 loop is CASSSIGQGLSSYNSPLHF. DNA of the CDR3: TGTGCCAGCAGTTCCATAGGACAGGGCTTAAGCTCCTATAATTCACCCCTCCACTTT.

The chain joins TRBV6-6 to TRBJ1-5, with 10 bases aligning to TRBD1. V was pared by 2 bases and J by 6 bases, with 1 base of the junction left unmatched. CDR3 length: 14 amino acids. Per germline, CDR1 MNHNY and CDR2 SVGAGI (reference sequence). CDR3 amino acids: CASSYGTGVQPQHF. The CDR3, as DNA: TGTGCCAGCAGTTACGGGACAGGGGTTCAGCCCCAGCATTTT.

The chain combines TRBV6-6 with TRBJ1-5, with D perhaps TRBD1 (5 bases). The CDR3 is 15 residues long. Looked up from germline, CDR1 is MNHNY and CDR2 is SVGAGI (reference sequence). Trimming stripped 7 bases from V and 4 bases from J, with 17 bases between. The CDR3 protein is CASTETRQRNQPQHF. The CDR3 coding sequence is TGTGCCAGCACCGAGACTAGACAGCGGAATCAGCCCCAGCATTTT.

The V call is TRBV2, the J call TRBJ1-4; possible D gene TRBD1, 5 bases. Germline V gene data show CDR1 as SNHLY and CDR2 as FYNNEI. The CDR3 extends over 14 amino acids. Trimming removed 3 bases at V and 4 bases at J, with 9 bases between. The CDR3 loop is CASSDRRGNEKLFF. The CDR3 region has the DNA TGTGCCAGCAGTGATCGGAGGGGTAATGAAAAACTGTTTTTT.

The chain links TRBV11-2 to TRBJ1-1; no clear D gene. Deletions cut 2 bases from V and 3 bases from J, with 4 bases between. Germline assignment: CDR1 SGHAT and CDR2 FQNNGV. CDR3 size: 12 residues. CDR3: CASSLLHTEAFF. The CDR3 DNA sequence: TGTGCCAGCAGCTTACTCCACACTGAAGCTTTCTTT.

This clone appeared a single time. The CDR3 reads CASKALQPVRRSNTEAFF. In nucleotides, the CDR3 is TGCGCCAGCAAGGCTTTGCAGCCCGTTCGGCGGTCGAACACTGAAGCTTTCTTT. The chain employs TRBV23-1 and TRBJ1-1, with D unresolved. TRBV23-1 is noted as an ORF with a role that remains uncertain. The CDR3 contains 18 residues. Trimming cost V 7 bases and J 1 base, with 25 bases left between them.

This chain links TRBV6-5 with TRBJ1-2; D remains ambiguous. Deletions cut 0 bases from V and 2 bases from J, with 7 bases between. CDR1 is MNHEY and CDR2 is SVGAGI in the germline V gene. The CDR3 totals 14 residues. The CDR3 is CASSYSGMNYGYTF. CDR3 nucleotides: TGTGCCAGCAGTTACTCCGGGATGAACTATGGCTACACCTTC.